Listed here are 18 T cell receptor beta chains from one sample, sequenced in a study of Ad26.COV2.S vaccination and SARS-CoV-2 variants. Measured with immunoSEQ multiplex PCR; TCRdb has only the in-frame clones, and not every one. Among 300,000 to 350,000 clones listed, about 86% were seen once. Noted treatment: roughly 20 received Ad26.COV2.S at low or high dose, single or two shots; several received placebo; per-sample allocation not given. The samples date from day 63 after the first vaccine or placebo injection. The sample here was peripheral blood, taken in a trial of Ad26.COV2.S vaccine versus placebo. These receptors all stem from a person between 18 and 65 years old who received the Ad26.COV2.S COVID-19 vaccine or a placebo.

This clone was found once. CDR3 protein: CASSQEISGGVRNEQFF. The CDR3 DNA reads as TGTGCCAGCAGCCAAGAAATCAGCGGGGGGGTTAGGAATGAGCAGTTCTTC. The chain carries TRBV3-1 (or the pseudogene TRBV3-2) and TRBJ2-1, with 10 bases lining up with TRBD2. The CDR3 is 17 amino acids. Trimming at V came to 0 bases and at J to 7 bases, leaving 9 bases not matched to a gene. Per the germline V gene, CDR1 is LGHDT and CDR2 is YNNKEL (reference sequence).

The chain recombines TRBV19 with TRBJ1-5; the D is unclear. Germline values: CDR1 LNHDA, CDR2 SQIVND (reference sequence). The CDR3 sequence is 12 residues long. With 3 bases removed from V and 7 bases from J, the gap between germline ends came to 7 bases. The CDR3 sequence: CASSIERQPQHF. CDR3 in DNA: TGTGCCAGTAGTATCGAACGGCAGCCCCAGCATTTT. Full variable domain (remainder filled in from reference TRBV19 and TRBJ1-5): DGGITQSPKYLFRKEGQNVTLSCEQNLNHDAMYWYRQDPGQGLRLIYYSQIVNDFQKGDIAEGYSVSREKKESFPLTVTSAQKNPTAFYLCASSIERQPQHFGDGTRLSIL.

V and J are TRBV3-1 (or the pseudogene TRBV3-2) and TRBJ2-1; 8 bases are a match to TRBD2. J was trimmed by 6 bases and V by 2 bases; bases with no gene match: 9. The germline CDR1 and CDR2 sequences are LGHDT and YNNKEL (reference sequence). The length of the CDR3 is 16 residues. Here the CDR3 reads CASSQLGTRERNEQFF. The CDR3 DNA reads as TGTGCCAGCAGCCAACTCGGGACTAGGGAGCGCAATGAGCAGTTCTTC.

The J gene is TRBJ2-5, the V gene TRBV30, with TRBD2 matching over 8 bases. The CDR3 has 14 amino acids. After removal of 0 bases from V and 4 bases from J, the junction contained 4 bases not matched to a gene. Germline values: CDR1 GTSNPN, CDR2 SVGIG (reference sequence). DNA of the CDR3: TGTGCCTGGAGTGTAGGTAGCGGGGTAGAGACCCAGTACTTC. Amino acid sequence: CAWSVGSGVETQYF. Together with reference TRBV30 and TRBJ2-5, the CDR3 gives the full variable domain: SQTIHQWPATLVQPVGSPLSLECTVEGTSNPNLYWYRQAAGRGLQLLFYSVGIGQISSEVPQNLSASRPQDRQFILSSKKLLLSDSGFYLCAWSVGSGVETQYFGPGTRLLVL.

This sequence joins TRBV5-6 and TRBJ1-2; D is uncertain. Germline V CDR1 and CDR2: SGHDT, YYEEEE. The CDR3 runs to 15 residues. V was pared by 0 bases and J by 2 bases, with 11 bases between. In DNA, the CDR3 is TGTGCCAGCAGCTTGGTGCGTCAGGCCAACTATGGCTACACCTTC. Its protein is CASSLVRQANYGYTF.

This clone came up a few times. The CDR3 DNA reads as TGTGCCAGCACCCCGACGCGGGTAGCCAAAAACATTCAGTACTTC. The encoded protein is CASTPTRVAKNIQYF. The V call is TRBV5-8, the J call TRBJ2-4; D is possibly TRBD2 (5 bases). V dropped 6 bases and J dropped 0 bases, with 13 bases sitting between them. The CDR3 loop spans 15 amino acids. Germline V lookup: CDR1 SGHTS, CDR2 YDEGEE.

The rearrangement links TRBV19 to TRBJ1-2, with 7 bases identical to TRBD1. V lost 2 bases to trimming and J lost 7 bases; unmatched junction nucleotides: 7. The CDR3 runs to 14 residues. Looked up from germline, CDR1 is LNHDA and CDR2 is SQIVND (reference sequence). The chain's CDR3 is CASSISPRDSGYTF. Here the CDR3 DNA reads TGTGCCAGTAGTATATCCCCCCGGGACAGTGGCTACACCTTC.

The V call is TRBV4-2, the J call TRBJ1-1; D unresolved. V lost 1 base and J lost 1, with 7 bases in between. This CDR3 spans 14 amino acids. Germline assignment: CDR1 LGHNA and CDR2 YNFKEQ. CDR3 residues: CASSQAGRNTEAFF. The CDR3 DNA follows: TGTGCCAGCAGCCAAGCCGGACGGAACACTGAAGCTTTCTTT.

The V call is TRBV2, the J call TRBJ2-3, with unresolved D. Germline CDR1 and CDR2: SNHLY and FYNNEI. The CDR3 is 14 residues long. V dropped 7 bases and J dropped 2 bases, with 13 bases sitting between them. The CDR3 nucleotides read TGTGCCAGCACCCTAGACCAGAACACAGATACGCAGTATTTT. Residues: CASTLDQNTDTQYF.

Concerning this clone itself: This specimen includes other DNA sequences encoding the same CDR3. This chain links TRBV7-3 with TRBJ1-1; unclear D gene. Germline V gene lookup returns CDR1 SGHTA and CDR2 FQGTGA. The CDR3 contains 13 residues. V lost 5 bases, J lost 2 bases, and 9 bases lay in between. The CDR3 spells CASSLTVNTEAFF. In DNA form, the CDR3 reads TGTGCCAGCAGCCTGACGGTCAACACTGAAGCTTTCTTT.

The V call is TRBV7-3, the J call TRBJ2-5; perhaps D is TRBD1 or TRBD2 (5 bases each). This CDR3 is built from 13 residues. V was cut by 1 base and J by 6 bases, with 9 bases left in between. Germline V gene sequence: CDR1 SGHTA, CDR2 FQGTGA. As DNA, the CDR3 is TGTGCCAGCAGCTTAAGAGGGGACCAGACCCAGTACTTC. Its translation: CASSLRGDQTQYF.

The chain carries TRBV3-1 (or the pseudogene TRBV3-2) and TRBJ1-3; no clear D gene. V lost 4 bases, J lost 4 bases, and 5 bases lay in between. This CDR3 has 12 amino acids. Germline CDR1 and CDR2: LGHDT and YNNKEL (reference sequence). The DNA of the CDR3 is TGTGCCAGCAGCCGCGGCGGAAACACCATATATTTT. Amino acid sequence: CASSRGGNTIYF.

This chain links TRBV6-5 with TRBJ2-5; D is unresolved. In germline, CDR1 is MNHEY, CDR2 SVGAGI. The CDR3 sequence is 13 residues long. V was trimmed by 2 bases and J by 5 bases, leaving 9 bases between them. CDR3 DNA sequence: TGTGCCAGCAGTTACCCCGGTGGGGAGACCCAGTACTTC. It codes for CASSYPGGETQYF.

J is TRBJ2-7 and V is TRBV5-6, with a weak D call TRBD1 (5 bases). The germline V and J ends were trimmed by 1 base and 5 bases, with 13 bases remaining between them. There are 14 residues in the CDR3. Germline loops: CDR1 SGHDT, CDR2 YYEEEE. This chain's CDR3 is CASSLWGALDEQYF. Here the CDR3 DNA reads TGTGCCAGCAGCTTGTGGGGCGCGCTAGACGAGCAGTACTTC. The whole variable domain, remainder taken from reference TRBV5-6 and TRBJ2-7, is DAGVTQSPTHLIKTRGQQVTLRCSPKSGHDTVSWYQQALGQGPQFIFQYYEEEERQRGNFPDRFSGHQFPNYSSELNVNALLLGDSALYLCASSLWGALDEQYFGPGTRLTVT.

The chain is built from TRBV7-9 and TRBJ2-7; D uncertain. Germline-derived CDR1 and CDR2 are SEHNR and FQNEAQ (reference sequence). This CDR3 is 12 amino acids long. V gave up 0 bases and J gave up 6 bases, with 6 bases separating them. The CDR3 DNA follows: TGTGCCAGCAGCTTAGCGTTGTCCGAGCAGTACTTC. Amino acid sequence: CASSLALSEQYF.

This chain uses TRBV5-6 with TRBJ1-2; maybe TRBD1 (5 bases). V was cut by 4 bases and J by 4 bases, with 14 bases left in between. This CDR3 spans 14 amino acids. Germline CDR1 reads SGHDT; CDR2 reads YYEEEE. This CDR3 reads CASSPPGTAYGYTF. The CDR3 nucleotides read TGTGCCAGCAGCCCCCCCGGGACGGCCTATGGCTACACCTTC.

This clone was recorded only once. The J gene is TRBJ1-1, the V gene TRBV15, with unresolved D. Germline CDR1 reads LNHNV; CDR2 reads YYDKDF (reference sequence). The CDR3 loop spans 14 amino acids. Trimming removed 0 bases at V and 1 base at J, with 6 bases between. For the CDR3, the DNA is TGTGCCACCAGCAGAGATCCCAAGAACACTGAAGCTTTCTTT. As protein: CATSRDPKNTEAFF.

The genes are TRBV7-2 and TRBJ1-2, with D tentatively TRBD1 (5 bases). V was shortened by 8 bases and J by 2 bases, with 15 bases between the two germline ends. CDR1 SGHTA and CDR2 FQGNSA come from the germline V gene. The CDR3 has 14 residues. The CDR3 loop is CASRPGRENYGYTF. The CDR3 DNA reads TGTGCCAGCCGACCGGGACGGGAAAACTATGGCTACACCTTC.